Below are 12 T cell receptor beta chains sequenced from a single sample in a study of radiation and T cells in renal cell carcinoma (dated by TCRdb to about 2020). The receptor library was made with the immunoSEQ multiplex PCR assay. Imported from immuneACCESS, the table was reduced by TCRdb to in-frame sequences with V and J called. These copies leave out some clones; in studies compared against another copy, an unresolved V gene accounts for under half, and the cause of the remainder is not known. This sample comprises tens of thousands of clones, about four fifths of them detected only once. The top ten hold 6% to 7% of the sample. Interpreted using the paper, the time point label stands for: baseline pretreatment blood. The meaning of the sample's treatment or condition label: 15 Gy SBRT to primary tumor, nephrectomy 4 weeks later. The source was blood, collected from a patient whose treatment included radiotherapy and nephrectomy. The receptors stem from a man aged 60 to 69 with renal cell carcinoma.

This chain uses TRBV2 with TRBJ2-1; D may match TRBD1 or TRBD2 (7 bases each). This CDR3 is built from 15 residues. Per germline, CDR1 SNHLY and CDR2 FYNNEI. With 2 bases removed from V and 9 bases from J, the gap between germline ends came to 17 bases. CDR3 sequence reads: CASSERGRGTGEQFF. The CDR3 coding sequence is TGTGCCAGCAGTGAAAGGGGGCGGGGGACGGGTGAGCAGTTCTTC.

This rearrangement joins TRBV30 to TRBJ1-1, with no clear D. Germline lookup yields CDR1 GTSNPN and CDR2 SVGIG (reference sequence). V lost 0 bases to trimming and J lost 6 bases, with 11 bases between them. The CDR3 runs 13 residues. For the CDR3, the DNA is TGTGCCTGGAGTGTAGCCGGGGTGGCTGAAGCTTTCTTT. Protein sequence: CAWSVAGVAEAFF. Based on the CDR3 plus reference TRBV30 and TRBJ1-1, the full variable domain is SQTIHQWPATLVQPVGSPLSLECTVEGTSNPNLYWYRQAAGRGLQLLFYSVGIGQISSEVPQNLSASRPQDRQFILSSKKLLLSDSGFYLCAWSVAGVAEAFFGQGTRLTVV.

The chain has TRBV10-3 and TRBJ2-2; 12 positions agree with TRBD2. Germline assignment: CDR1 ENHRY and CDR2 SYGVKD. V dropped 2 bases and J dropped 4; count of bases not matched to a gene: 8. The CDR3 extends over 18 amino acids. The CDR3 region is CAISEQTSGSAGTGELFF. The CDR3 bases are TGTGCCATCAGTGAGCAGACTAGCGGGAGCGCGGGCACCGGGGAGCTGTTTTTT.

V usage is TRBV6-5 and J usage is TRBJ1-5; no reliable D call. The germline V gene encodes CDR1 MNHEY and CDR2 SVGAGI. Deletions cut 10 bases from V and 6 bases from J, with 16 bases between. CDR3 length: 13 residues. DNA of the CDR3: TGTGCCACCAAACCGGGGTACGGTCAGCCCCAGCATTTT. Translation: CATKPGYGQPQHF.

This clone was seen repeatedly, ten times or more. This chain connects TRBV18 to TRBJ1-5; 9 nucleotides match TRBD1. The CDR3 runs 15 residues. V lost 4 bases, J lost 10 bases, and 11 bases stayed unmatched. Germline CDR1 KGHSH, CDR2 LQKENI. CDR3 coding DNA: TGTGCCAGCTCACTAGGACAGGGGAGGGTATATCCCCAGCATTTT. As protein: CASSLGQGRVYPQHF.

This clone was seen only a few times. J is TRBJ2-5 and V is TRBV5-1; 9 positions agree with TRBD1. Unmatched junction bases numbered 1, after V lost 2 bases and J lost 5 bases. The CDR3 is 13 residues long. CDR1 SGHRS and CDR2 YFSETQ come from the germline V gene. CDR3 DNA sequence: TGCGCCAGCAGCTTACAGGGGGCCGAGACCCAGTACTTC. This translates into CASSLQGAETQYF. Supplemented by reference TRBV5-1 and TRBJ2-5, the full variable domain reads KAGVTQTPRYLIKTRGQQVTLSCSPISGHRSVSWYQQTPGQGLQFLFEYFSETQRNKGNFPGRFSGRQFSNSRSEMNVSTLELGDSALYLCASSLQGAETQYFGPGTRLLVL.

CDR3 nucleotide sequence: TGCGCCAGCAGACAGGGACTAGCGGTTAGCACAGATACGCAGTATTTT. Its translation is CASRQGLAVSTDTQYF. This chain joins TRBV5-1 and TRBJ2-3, with 11 bases lining up with TRBD2. The CDR3 length is 16 residues. V shed 5 bases, J shed 0 bases, and the junction held 5 bases outside the gene matches. Germline-derived CDR1 and CDR2 are SGHRS and YFSETQ.

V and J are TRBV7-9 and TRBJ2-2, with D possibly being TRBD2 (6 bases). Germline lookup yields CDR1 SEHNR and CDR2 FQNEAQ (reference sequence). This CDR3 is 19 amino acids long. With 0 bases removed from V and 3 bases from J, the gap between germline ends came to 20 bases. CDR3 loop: CASSLANTGRKSDTGELFF. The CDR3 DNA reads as TGTGCCAGCAGCTTAGCGAATACCGGGAGAAAAAGTGACACCGGGGAGCTGTTTTTT.

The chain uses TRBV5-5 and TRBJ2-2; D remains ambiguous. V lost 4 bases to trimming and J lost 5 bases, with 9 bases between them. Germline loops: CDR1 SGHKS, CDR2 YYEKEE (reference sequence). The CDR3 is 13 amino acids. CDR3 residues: CASSPYLTGELFF. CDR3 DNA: TGTGCCAGCAGCCCATACCTGACCGGGGAGCTGTTTTTT.

In nucleotides, the CDR3 is TGTGCCAGCAGCCCCGACAGAGACTATGGCTACACCTTC. Translation gives CASSPDRDYGYTF. The chain recombines TRBV4-2 with TRBJ1-2; the D gene is possibly TRBD1 (5 bases). There are 13 residues in the CDR3. Germline V gene lookup returns CDR1 LGHNA and CDR2 YNFKEQ. The V end was cut by 4 bases, the J end by 3 bases, with 9 bases between.

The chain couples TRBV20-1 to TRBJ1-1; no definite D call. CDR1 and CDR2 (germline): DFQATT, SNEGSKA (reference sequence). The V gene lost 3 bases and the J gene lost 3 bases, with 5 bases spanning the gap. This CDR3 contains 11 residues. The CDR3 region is CSASLHTEAFF. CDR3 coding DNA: TGCAGTGCTAGCCTGCACACTGAAGCTTTCTTT.

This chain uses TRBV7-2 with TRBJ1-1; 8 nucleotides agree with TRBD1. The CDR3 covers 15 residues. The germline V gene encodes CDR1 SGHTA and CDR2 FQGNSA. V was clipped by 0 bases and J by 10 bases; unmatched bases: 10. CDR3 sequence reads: CASSLALRDRGIAFF. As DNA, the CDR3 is TGTGCCAGCAGCTTAGCACTTAGAGACAGGGGTATAGCTTTCTTT.